This T cell receptor (beta chain) was recorded in a study of Ad26.COV2.S vaccination and SARS-CoV-2 variants (dated by TCRdb to the early 2020s). For the wider study: Donors in the vaccine arm were drawn from COV1001, a phase I-IIa trial of Ad26.COV2.S in healthy adults that was multicentre, randomized, double-blind and placebo-controlled. Ad26.COV2.S was administered intramuscularly at 5 x 10^10 or 1 x 10^11 viral particles, either as a single shot or as two shots given 56 days apart. TCRbeta repertoire sequencing was used to assess the specificity and breadth of SARS-CoV-2-reactive T cell receptors after Ad26.COV2.S vaccination. A total of roughly 32 samples were included in the TCR-sequenced set, comprising 19 Ad26.COV2.S vaccine recipients, 5 placebo recipients and 8 SARS-CoV-2 convalescent individuals. Trial participants were randomized into five groups of five: low-dose or high-dose Ad26.COV2.S given once or twice, or placebo on both occasions. Blinding of investigators to trial group allocation was maintained during experiments and outcome assessment.

In the paper's terms, the treatment or condition label means: some 20 received Ad26.COV2.S at low or high dose, single or two shots; about 5 received placebo; per-sample allocation not given. Repertoires of vaccine and placebo recipients were sequenced from samples taken on day 63 after the first injection. Between 29 July and 7 August 2020, Cohort 1b enrolled 25 adults aged 18-55 years at one site in Boston, USA. Ad26.COV2.S was a replication-incompetent adenovirus type 26 vector that expressed a prefusion-stabilized SARS-CoV-2 spike protein derived from the original Wuhan strain. Remarks on this clone: Its antigen target is currently unknown. No much larger clone is present one base from it, and per-base qualities are unavailable.

The immunoSEQ Assay was the method used to sequence TCRbeta CDR3 regions. After extraction, genomic DNA underwent amplification by bias-controlled multiplex PCR, followed by high-throughput sequencing. From the authors' description of their analysis: Collapsing and filtering of sequences were performed to quantify the absolute abundance of each unique TCRbeta CDR3 region. Usable DNA was measured by amplifying reference genes present in all nucleated cells, and TCRbeta template counts were normalized to that usable DNA to estimate T cell fraction. Repertoire TCRs were annotated as SARS-CoV-2-specific by exact matching of V gene, CDR3 amino acid sequence and J gene to a known reactive TCR set. The reference SARS-CoV-2 TCR set was obtained from MIRA and was filtered for enrichment in COVID-19-positive ImmuneCODE repertoires, whereby public or cross-reactive TCRs were removed. Using the MIRA antigens, annotated TCRs were further analysed by specific ORF or by position within an ORF. Breadth was defined as annotated unique rearrangements over total unique productive rearrangements; depth was the summed frequency of those rearrangements. Two-sided Wilcoxon rank-sum tests were used to compare TCR breadth between groups. TCRdb retrieved this table from immuneACCESS and kept in-frame rearrangements only. Not all clones are present; in checked studies, unresolved V genes account for under half, and no reason is known for the remainder. V, J and clone size were drawn from that table, and D and trimming were deduced from the DNA. The sample table shows roughly 380,000 clones, and more than 75% are seen once. The ten largest clones add up to less than 4.5% of the sample.

Here is what the overall study found, with its caveats: Comparing responses between vaccine doses or regimens was not something the study was powered to do. After vaccination, spike-specific CD8+ and CD4+ T cell responses were reported to show substantial breadth. Spike-specific TCR breadth was higher in Ad26.COV2.S recipients than in placebo recipients (P = 0.0014). It was noted by the authors that total T cell responses may have been underestimated by the TCR breadth and depth analyses. Non-spike TCR breadth was comparable between vaccine and placebo recipients, consistent with the vaccine containing only spike.

Specimen: peripheral blood, collected in a trial of Ad26.COV2.S vaccine versus placebo. This sequence originates from a person between 18 and 65 years old who received the Ad26.COV2.S COVID-19 vaccine or a placebo.

The CDR3 here reads CASGSGVFSPLHF. The DNA sequence is TGTGCCAGCGGTTCGGGGGTTTTTTCACCCCTCCACTTT. The V and J genes are TRBV6-2 or TRBV6-3 and TRBJ1-6, and perhaps TRBD1 as D gene, on 5 matching bases. CDR1 and CDR2 are drawn from the germline V gene: MNHEY, SVGEGT. A distance of 14 bases separates the germline ends of V and J, which lose 8 bases and 9 bases respectively. From its cysteine to its phenylalanine, the CDR3 spans 13 amino acids. Here the CDR3 DNA is all that survives: 39 bases in frame from base 1.